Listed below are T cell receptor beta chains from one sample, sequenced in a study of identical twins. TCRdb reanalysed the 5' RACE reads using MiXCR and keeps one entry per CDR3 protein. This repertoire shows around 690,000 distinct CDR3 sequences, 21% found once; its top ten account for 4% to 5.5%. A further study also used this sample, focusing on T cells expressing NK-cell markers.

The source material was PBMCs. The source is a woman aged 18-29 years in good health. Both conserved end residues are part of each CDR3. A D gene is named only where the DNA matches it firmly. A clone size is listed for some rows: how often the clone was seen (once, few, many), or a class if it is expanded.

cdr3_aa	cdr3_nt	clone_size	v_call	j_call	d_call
CSVTGQGSYGYTF	TGCAGCGTGACTGGACAGGGGAGTTATGGCTACACCTTC	.	TRBV29-1	TRBJ1-2	TRBD1
CASSYSKSGETQYF	TGTGCCAGCAGTTACTCGAAGAGCGGAGAGACCCAGTACTTC	.	TRBV6-5	TRBJ2-5	.
CSAERGGSDEQFF	TGCAGTGCCGAACGGGGGGGCAGCGATGAGCAGTTCTTC	.	TRBV20-1	TRBJ2-1	TRBD2
CASSKNRGGKETQYF	TGTGCCAGCAGCAAGAATCGAGGAGGCAAAGAGACCCAGTACTTC	.	TRBV21-1	TRBJ2-5	.
CASSQEFPQPQHF	TGCGCCAGCAGCCAAGAATTTCCCCAGCCCCAGCATTTT	.	TRBV4-1	TRBJ1-5	.
CASSLGLLSGSPLHF	TGTGCCAGCAGTTTAGGCCTACTTTCAGGTTCACCCCTCCACTTT	.	TRBV12-3/TRBV12-4	TRBJ1-6	.
CASSVRMGGGYTF	TGTGCCAGCAGCGTAAGAATGGGAGGAGGCTACACCTTC	.	TRBV9	TRBJ1-2	.
CASSFSGLGNEQFF	TGTGCCAGCAGCTTTAGCGGCCTCGGGAATGAGCAGTTCTTC	few	TRBV11-2	TRBJ2-1	.
CASSQIGGQYF	TGTGCCAGCAGTCAGATTGGGGGGCAGTACTTC	.	TRBV25-1	TRBJ2-7	.
CSVGTGYLNTEAFF	TGCAGCGTTGGGACAGGGTATTTGAACACTGAAGCTTTCTTT	.	TRBV29-1	TRBJ1-1	TRBD1
CASSRERGYQETQYF	TGTGCCAGCAGCCGTGAGCGGGGGTACCAAGAGACCCAGTACTTC	many	TRBV4-2	TRBJ2-5	TRBD2
CASSQPSGRAGTDTQYF	TGCGCCAGCAGCCAACCCTCCGGGAGGGCGGGCACAGATACGCAGTATTTT	.	TRBV4-1	TRBJ2-3	TRBD2
CASSKRADTQYF	TGTGCCAGCAGCAAGAGGGCAGATACGCAGTATTTT	few	TRBV27	TRBJ2-3	.
CASSLEGFGGEQFF	TGTGCCAGCAGCTTAGAGGGGTTCGGGGGTGAGCAGTTCTTC	few	TRBV7-2	TRBJ2-1	.
CASSPSATGANVLTF	TGTGCCAGCAGCCCCTCAGCAACCGGGGCCAACGTCCTGACTTTC	.	TRBV7-7	TRBJ2-6	.
CASSLGDPGLTEAFF	TGCGCCAGCAGCTTGGGCGACCCGGGCTTGACTGAAGCTTTCTTT	.	TRBV5-1	TRBJ1-1	.